These 28 T cell receptor beta chains originate from one sample sequenced in a study of T cell responses to AZD1222 COVID-19 vaccine. Assay: immunoSEQ multiplex PCR; the TCRdb copy retains only in-frame clones and omits some. Found here are 180,000 or so clones, over 80% of them singletons; the top ten hold about 1%. Sequenced here: peripheral blood, sampled 28 days after the second dose of the MenACWY control vaccine. The receptors derive from an adult who received the MenACWY meningococcal vaccine as a control.

The chain couples TRBV4-3 to TRBJ1-1; D is unclear. The CDR3 is 13 amino acids. In germline, CDR1 is LGHNA, CDR2 YSLEER. V was shortened by 0 bases and J by 5 bases, with 7 bases between the two germline ends. The CDR3 bases are TGCGCCAGCAGCCAAGATCGGGGTACTGAAGCTTTCTTT. Protein sequence: CASSQDRGTEAFF.

V usage is TRBV6-5 and J usage is TRBJ2-3; D ambiguous. Per germline, CDR1 MNHEY and CDR2 SVGAGI. There are 14 residues in the CDR3. Trimming left V 4 bases short and J 1 base short, with 9 bases between. The DNA for the CDR3 is TGTGCCAGCAGTTTCAGTGGGGGCACAGATACGCAGTATTTT. This sequence encodes CASSFSGGTDTQYF.

The rearrangement links TRBV3-1 (or the pseudogene TRBV3-2) to TRBJ1-1, with TRBD1 matching 11 bases. Germline trimming cut 1 base from V and 0 bases from J; bases unmatched to any gene: 4. The length of the CDR3 is 17 residues. Germline CDR1 is LGHDT and CDR2 is YNNKEL (reference sequence). CDR3 DNA sequence: TGTGCCAGCAGCCAAGCGGACAGGGGGCTTTTGAACACTGAAGCTTTCTTT. Translated, it gives CASSQADRGLLNTEAFF.

This chain uses TRBV7-9 with TRBJ1-1; D perhaps matches TRBD1 (5 bases). The CDR3 length is 14 residues. Trimming took off 5 bases at V and 3 bases at J, with 13 bases between the two ends. Germline-derived CDR1 and CDR2 are SEHNR and FQNEAQ (reference sequence). CDR3 DNA: TGTGCCAGCAGCGCCAATAGGGGAGACACTGAAGCTTTCTTT. It specifies CASSANRGDTEAFF.

For the CDR3, the DNA is TGCGCCAGCAGCTTGGATCCGGGAAATAATTCACCCCTCCACTTT. Translated: CASSLDPGNNSPLHF. The chain employs TRBV5-1 and TRBJ1-6; no definite D call. Per germline, CDR1 SGHRS and CDR2 YFSETQ. The V and J ends lost 0 bases and 5 bases respectively, with 9 bases between them. CDR3 length: 15 residues.

In DNA form, the CDR3 reads TGTGCCAGTAGTATGCCGACATCGGTACCTGGAAACACCATATATTTT. This translates into CASSMPTSVPGNTIYF. The chain combines TRBV19 with TRBJ1-3; no clear D gene. This CDR3 spans 16 amino acids. From germline, CDR1 is LNHDA and CDR2 SQIVND (reference sequence). Trimming removed 3 bases at V and 2 bases at J, with 14 bases between. The full variable domain, its missing parts supplied by reference TRBV19 and TRBJ1-3, is DGGITQSPKYLFRKEGQNVTLSCEQNLNHDAMYWYRQDPGQGLRLIYYSQIVNDFQKGDIAEGYSVSREKKESFPLTVTSAQKNPTAFYLCASSMPTSVPGNTIYFGEGSWLTVV.

This chain joins TRBV12-3 or TRBV12-4 and TRBJ2-3; D call uncertain. Trimming shortened V by 7 bases and J by 7 bases, and 12 bases separated the two germline ends. The CDR3 consists of 12 residues. The CDR3 nucleotides read TGTGCCAGCACTGCTACCGTGAATACGCAGTATTTT. It is translated as CASTATVNTQYF.

The chain joins TRBV5-1 to TRBJ1-1, with 8 bases matching TRBD1. V lost 0 bases to trimming and J lost 0 bases; unmatched junction nucleotides: 4. The CDR3 extends over 16 amino acids. The germline V gene has CDR1 SGHRS and CDR2 YFSETQ. The chain's CDR3 is CASSLDPGGLNTEAFF. For the CDR3, the DNA is TGCGCCAGCAGCTTGGATCCAGGGGGCTTGAACACTGAAGCTTTCTTT.

This chain uses TRBV15 with TRBJ1-4, with D tentatively TRBD1 (5 bases). The CDR3 totals 16 residues. Trimming removed 0 bases at V and 4 bases at J, with 12 bases between. Germline loops: CDR1 LNHNV, CDR2 YYDKDF (reference sequence). Here the CDR3 reads CATSRDPSGDNEKLFF. The CDR3 nucleotides read TGTGCCACCAGCAGAGATCCGTCGGGGGATAATGAAAAACTGTTTTTT.

The chain recombines TRBV19 with TRBJ1-5; D unclear. Trimming took 1 base from V and 3 from J, leaving 7 bases between them. Germline CDR1 reads LNHDA; CDR2 reads SQIVND (reference sequence). The CDR3 is made up of 14 amino acids. In nucleotides, the CDR3 is TGTGCCAGTAGTATAGGGCAGAACAATCAGCCCCAGCATTTT. This encodes CASSIGQNNQPQHF.

This rearrangement joins TRBV6-4 to TRBJ2-3; D is unclear. V shed 3 bases and J shed 3 bases, with 10 bases lying between them. The V gene's germline CDR1 is MRHNA and CDR2 SNTAGT. This CDR3 spans 14 amino acids. The CDR3 coding sequence is TGTGCCAGCAGTGAGGGAAAAGAAACAGATACGCAGTATTTT. Its protein product is CASSEGKETDTQYF.

This chain links TRBV5-8 with TRBJ1-2, with D possibly being TRBD1 (5 bases). The CDR3 has 12 residues. Germline values: CDR1 SGHTS, CDR2 YDEGEE. Trimming left V 1 base short and J 13 bases short, with 14 bases between. CDR3 protein: CASSLKGRIGTF. Written as DNA, the CDR3 is TGTGCCAGCAGCTTGAAGGGGCGAATAGGCACCTTC.

The chain is built from TRBV6-5 and TRBJ2-2; TRBD1 matches 9 bases. This CDR3 contains 15 residues. V lost 6 bases, J lost 7 bases, and 9 bases stayed unmatched. Germline V lookup: CDR1 MNHEY, CDR2 SVGAGI. The CDR3 DNA follows: TGTGCCAGCAGACCAGAACAGGGGGCTGGCGGGGAGCTGTTTTTT. It is translated as CASRPEQGAGGELFF.

Only one count was recorded for this clone. This chain uses TRBV7-9 with TRBJ2-1; maybe TRBD2 (5 bases). CDR3 length equals 13 residues. Trimming removed 8 bases from V and 2 bases from J, with 10 bases in between. Germline-derived CDR1 and CDR2 are SEHNR and FQNEAQ (reference sequence). This CDR3 is CASCDGTYNEQFF. The CDR3 region has the DNA TGTGCCAGCTGCGACGGGACCTACAATGAGCAGTTCTTC.

This rearrangement joins TRBV7-2 to TRBJ2-3; TRBD2 matches 7 bases. Germline trimming cut 8 bases from V and 4 bases from J; bases unmatched to any gene: 6. Looked up from germline, CDR1 is SGHTA and CDR2 is FQGNSA. The CDR3 runs 13 residues. CDR3 sequence reads: CASRRGRADTQYF. CDR3 DNA: TGTGCCAGCCGACGGGGGAGGGCAGATACGCAGTATTTT.

The chain is built from TRBV10-2 and TRBJ1-5; TRBD1 is a possible D gene (6 bases). Trimming took off 10 bases at V and 1 base at J, with 20 bases between the two ends. Germline-derived CDR1 and CDR2 are WSHSY and SAAADI. The CDR3 has 16 amino acids. CDR3 sequence: CATSTGLRPSNQPQHF. CDR3 nucleotide sequence: TGCGCCACTTCGACAGGCCTTCGCCCCAGCAATCAGCCCCAGCATTTT.

This chain links TRBV19 with TRBJ2-2; D is unclear. Trimming removed 4 bases from V and 4 bases from J, with 13 bases in between. Germline CDR1 and CDR2: LNHDA and SQIVND (reference sequence). The CDR3 runs 15 residues. The CDR3 here is CASSKLGTITGELFF. DNA of the CDR3: TGTGCCAGTAGTAAGCTGGGAACTATCACCGGGGAGCTGTTTTTT.

The genes are TRBV7-9 and TRBJ2-7, with a possible D match to TRBD2 (6 bases). V was trimmed by 1 base and J by 2 bases, leaving 12 bases between them. Germline lookup yields CDR1 SEHNR and CDR2 FQNEAQ (reference sequence). The CDR3 sequence is 15 residues long. The CDR3 nucleotides read TGTGCCAGCAGCTTAGGTCGGCCGGGAGCCTACGAGCAGTACTTC. Protein: CASSLGRPGAYEQYF. The full variable domain, in which reference TRBV7-9 and TRBJ2-7 provide the parts outside the CDR3, is DTGVSQNPRHKITKRGQNVTFRCDPISEHNRLYWYRQTLGQGPEFLTYFQNEAQLEKSRLLSDRFSAERPKGSFSTLEIQRTEQGDSAMYLCASSLGRPGAYEQYFGPGTRLTVT.

For the CDR3, the DNA is TGCAGCGTCGCCGGGACACAAGAGACCCAGTACTTC. It translates to CSVAGTQETQYF. The chain combines TRBV29-1 with TRBJ2-5; weak D call: TRBD1 (6 bases). Germline V gene sequence: CDR1 SQVTM, CDR2 ANQGSEA. Trimming removed 6 bases at V and 2 bases at J, with 10 bases between. This CDR3 spans 12 amino acids.

J is TRBJ2-1 and V is TRBV18, with 7 bases identical to TRBD2. V shed 2 bases, J shed 6 bases, and the junction held 1 base outside the gene matches. The CDR3 contains 13 residues. Germline loops: CDR1 KGHSH, CDR2 LQKENI. The CDR3 nucleotides are TGTGCCAGCTCACCATTAGCGGGCAATGAGCAGTTCTTC. Protein product: CASSPLAGNEQFF.

CDR3 protein: CASSLRTGAVTQHF. The CDR3, as DNA: TGTGCCAGCAGTCTAAGGACAGGGGCAGTGACCCAGCATTTT. The chain couples TRBV27 to TRBJ1-5; 9 nucleotides agree with TRBD1. The ends lost 5 bases at V and 11 bases at J; junction bases unmatched: 10. This CDR3 has 14 residues. Germline loops: CDR1 MNHEY, CDR2 SMNVEV (reference sequence).

The chain couples TRBV15 to TRBJ2-3; TRBD2 matches 7 bases. The CDR3 runs to 16 residues. Germline trimming cut 2 bases from V and 6 bases from J; bases unmatched to any gene: 11. Germline values: CDR1 LNHNV, CDR2 YYDKDF (reference sequence). DNA of the CDR3: TGTGCCACCAGCAGATCACCGGGACTATCATCTGATACGCAGTATTTT. As protein: CATSRSPGLSSDTQYF.

This rearrangement joins TRBV11-2 to TRBJ1-2; tentatively, D is TRBD1 (6 bases). Germline V gene lookup returns CDR1 SGHAT and CDR2 FQNNGV. There are 13 residues in the CDR3. The ends were cut back, 0 bases at V and 7 bases at J, with 9 bases in the middle. The CDR3 DNA sequence: TGTGCCAGCAGCTTAGACAGGGGAAGTGGCTACACCTTC. This gives the protein CASSLDRGSGYTF.

The genes are TRBV5-1 and TRBJ1-5, with 8 bases fitting TRBD1. The CDR3 has 12 amino acids. V was pared by 3 bases and J by 9 bases, with 2 bases of the junction left unmatched. Germline V gene sequence: CDR1 SGHRS, CDR2 YFSETQ. In DNA form, the CDR3 reads TGCGCCAGCAGCTATGACAGGGGGCCCCAGCATTTT. Protein sequence: CASSYDRGPQHF.

The rearrangement joins TRBV29-1 to TRBJ2-3, with D perhaps TRBD2 (6 bases). Trimming removed 4 bases from V and 3 bases from J, with 14 bases in between. Germline V gene sequence: CDR1 SQVTM, CDR2 ANQGSEA. This CDR3 has 14 amino acids. In DNA, the CDR3 is TGCAGCGTTGTTACTCTAGCGTTTACAGATACGCAGTATTTT. Its protein is CSVVTLAFTDTQYF.

This chain links TRBV24-1 with TRBJ2-3; 7 nucleotides line up with TRBD2. Germline V gene sequence: CDR1 KGHDR, CDR2 SFDVKD. The ends lost 3 bases at V and 1 base at J; junction bases unmatched: 3. The CDR3 extends over 15 amino acids. The CDR3 spells CATSDTGLGTDTQYF. The CDR3 coding sequence is TGTGCCACCAGTGATACAGGACTAGGCACAGATACGCAGTATTTT.

V usage is TRBV29-1 and J usage is TRBJ2-1; 11 positions match TRBD2. The V and J ends lost 8 bases and 8 bases, in that order; junction bases with no gene match: 11. CDR1 is SQVTM and CDR2 is ANQGSEA in the germline V gene. The CDR3 length is 14 residues. The DNA for the CDR3 is TGCAGCTGCTCTACTAGCGGGGGTTCTGATGAGCAGTTCTTC. Amino acids: CSCSTSGGSDEQFF.

The chain recombines TRBV28 with TRBJ1-1; tentatively, D is TRBD1 (5 bases). Germline CDR1 reads MDHEN; CDR2 reads SYDVKM. V was clipped by 7 bases and J by 5 bases, with 17 bases between them. The CDR3 runs 14 residues. CDR3 DNA: TGTGCCAGCATCCGGGTCACCGGGGGGACTGAAGCTTTCTTT. The encoded protein is CASIRVTGGTEAFF.